This T cell receptor (beta chain) appears in the sequencing data of a study of blood T cell repertoires in COVID-19. The CDR3 loop spans 14 amino acids. Trimming pared 3 bases from V and 0 bases from J, leaving 9 bases between. Germline assignment: CDR1 SGHRS and CDR2 YFSETQ. Here immunoSEQ multiplex PCR was the method, and the copy in TCRdb shows in-frame clones only, minus some. The sample has about 480,000 clones, 87% seen once. The sample taken for sequencing was PBMCs or T cells enriched from blood (not recorded which). The chain has TRBV5-1 and TRBJ1-2, with D perhaps TRBD1 (5 bases). This TCR derives from a woman aged 18-30 years with acute COVID-19. The CDR3 DNA sequence: TGCGCCAGCAGCTCGACAGCCTCTAACTATGGCTACACCTTC. Translation gives CASSSTASNYGYTF.